This is a list of T cell receptor beta chains from one sample in a study of cytomegalovirus exposure and HLA in healthy donors. Using immunoSEQ multiplex PCR, the repertoire was profiled, and TCRdb retains in-frame clones only, with some absent. The sample has over 150,000 clones, 89% seen once. What was sequenced was PBMCs. The source is a woman aged 18-29 years in good health and CMV-seropositive. CDR3s include the opening cysteine and the closing phenylalanine or tryptophan. The D gene is left open where the match is weak. Not all rows give a size; the values are once, few, many and, for expanded clones, a class.

J,length,size,D,V,CDR3,DNA
TRBJ1-5,13,once,NA,TRBV11-3,CASSFESNQPQHF,TGTGCCAGCAGCTTTGAGAGCAATCAGCCCCAGCATTTT
TRBJ2-4,14,once,NA,TRBV18,CASSPLLGGNIQYF,TGTGCCAGCTCACCCCTGCTAGGTGGAAACATTCAGTACTTC
TRBJ1-2,12,once,TRBD1,TRBV29-1,CSAGTGLNGYTF,TGCAGCGCCGGGACAGGGCTGAATGGCTACACCTTC
TRBJ2-5,14,NA,NA,TRBV7-6,CASSVTRSQETQYF,TGTGCCAGCAGCGTTACTAGGAGTCAAGAGACCCAGTACTTC
TRBJ1-5,14,NA,NA,TRBV27,CASRGHSGNQPQHF,TGTGCCAGCAGGGGGCATTCGGGCAATCAGCCCCAGCATTTT
TRBJ2-7,14,NA,TRBD1,TRBV5-4,CASSPGQGFYEQYF,TGTGCCAGCAGCCCCGGACAGGGATTTTACGAGCAGTACTTC
TRBJ2-3,11,NA,NA,TRBV30,CAWSVLDTQYF,TGTGCCTGGAGTGTACTAGATACGCAGTATTTT
TRBJ1-1,13,NA,NA,TRBV28,CASSYVQGLEAFF,TGTGCCAGCAGTTATGTGCAGGGCCTGGAAGCTTTCTTT
TRBJ2-3,15,NA,TRBD2,TRBV13,CASSFERLAADTQYF,TGTGCCAGCAGCTTCGAGAGACTAGCGGCAGATACGCAGTATTTT
TRBJ2-1,14,NA,NA,TRBV7-3,CASSLEGPFNEQFF,TGTGCCAGCAGCCTGGAGGGCCCGTTCAATGAGCAGTTCTTC
TRBJ2-5,15,NA,NA,TRBV15,CATSRSGGEEETQYF,TGTGCCACCAGCAGAAGTGGAGGGGAGGAGGAGACCCAGTACTTC
TRBJ2-2,18,NA,TRBD1,TRBV10-3,CAIRPGQGVAANTGELFF,TGTGCCATCAGGCCGGGACAGGGGGTCGCCGCGAACACCGGGGAGCTGTTTTTT
TRBJ2-1,16,NA,NA,TRBV10-1,CASSEFGRHSYNEQFF,TGCGCCAGCAGTGAGTTCGGGAGACACAGTTACAATGAGCAGTTCTTC
TRBJ2-5,17,few,NA,TRBV4-1,CASSQDFPGLPQETQYF,TGCGCCAGCAGCCAAGATTTCCCGGGATTACCTCAAGAGACCCAGTACTTC
TRBJ2-7,14,NA,NA,TRBV19,CASSIAGTLYEQYF,TGTGCCAGTAGTATTGCGGGAACCCTCTACGAGCAGTACTTC
TRBJ1-1,13,NA,NA,TRBV7-2,CASSLNRNTEAFF,TGTGCCAGCAGCTTAAACAGGAACACTGAAGCTTTCTTT
TRBJ2-3,11,NA,NA,TRBV20-1,CSANYGDTQYF,TGCAGTGCTAACTACGGGGATACGCAGTATTTT
TRBJ2-7,14,NA,TRBD1,TRBV30,CAWDGQGEKYEQYF,TGTGCCTGGGACGGACAGGGGGAAAAATACGAGCAGTACTTC
TRBJ2-5,12,NA,NA,TRBV2,CASSSLQETQYF,TGTGCCAGCAGTTCACTACAAGAGACCCAGTACTTC
TRBJ2-7,15,NA,NA,TRBV7-2,CASSSIRSMASEQYF,TGTGCCAGCAGCTCGATACGGAGTATGGCCTCCGAGCAGTACTTC
TRBJ2-1,14,NA,NA,TRBV4-1,CASSQGGQLNEQFF,TGCGCCAGCAGCCAAGGAGGGCAGCTTAATGAGCAGTTCTTC